Listed below are T cell receptor beta chains from one sample, sequenced in a study of response to subunit inactivated influenza vaccine. TCRdb re-called the RT-PCR reads with MiXCR, one entry per CDR3 protein. Among around 500,000 distinct CDR3 sequences listed, roughly 9.8% were seen once. The specimen comprised PBMCs from blood, sampled more than 35 days after vaccination. Every receptor here comes from a middle-aged man who received an inactivated influenza vaccine. The CDR3 runs from the conserved cysteine through the conserved F or W. Fields, in order: J gene, D gene, clone size, V gene, CDR3 DNA, CDR3 protein. D genes are given only for firm matches. Clone size, where shown, is once, few, many, or a class for clones that have expanded.

J: TRBJ2-3; D: TRBD1; size: few; V: TRBV6-1; DNA: TGTGCCAGCAGGGGCTCGACAGGGCGCACAGATACGCAGTATTTT; CDR3: CASRGSTGRTDTQYF
J: TRBJ2-3; D: TRBD1; size: NA; V: TRBV10-1; DNA: TGCGCCACCTCAAGACAGGGTGGTCCAGATACGCAGTATTTT; CDR3: CATSRQGGPDTQYF
J: TRBJ2-1; D: NA; size: few; V: TRBV7-3; DNA: TGTGCCAGCAGCTTAACGCCCGGGACATCAGATGAGCAGTTCTTC; CDR3: CASSLTPGTSDEQFF
J: TRBJ1-6; D: TRBD1; size: many; V: TRBV5-6; DNA: TGTGCCAGCAGCTTGGAAGGGGGCGGCTCACCCCTCCACTTT; CDR3: CASSLEGGGSPLHF
J: TRBJ1-2; D: NA; size: few; V: TRBV5-5; DNA: TGTGCCAGCAGCTTGGATCCCCAGGCTAACCCCTATGGCTACACCTTC; CDR3: CASSLDPQANPYGYTF
J: TRBJ2-2; D: NA; size: many; V: TRBV10-3; DNA: TGTGCCATCTCGGGGCTGGACACCGGGGAGCTGTTTTTT; CDR3: CAISGLDTGELFF
J: TRBJ2-5; D: NA; size: NA; V: TRBV28; DNA: TGTGCCAGCACGGTGAACGGGGGGACCCAGTACTTC; CDR3: CASTVNGGTQYF
J: TRBJ2-7; D: NA; size: NA; V: TRBV12-3/TRBV12-4; DNA: TGTGCCAGCAGACCGACAGTCTCCTACGAGCAGTACTTC; CDR3: CASRPTVSYEQYF
J: TRBJ2-7; D: TRBD1; size: few; V: TRBV5-6; DNA: TGTGCCAGCAGCTTGGGTCTTGAGACAGGGTTCCACGAGCAGTACTTC; CDR3: CASSLGLETGFHEQYF
J: TRBJ2-3; D: NA; size: NA; V: TRBV18; DNA: TGTGCCAGCTCACCAAGATCAAGAAGGGGCACAGATACGCAGTATTTT; CDR3: CASSPRSRRGTDTQYF
J: TRBJ2-1; D: NA; size: NA; V: TRBV7-2; DNA: TGTGCCAGCAGCCCCGCCAGGGTAGACAATGAGCAGTTCTTC; CDR3: CASSPARVDNEQFF
J: TRBJ2-1; D: NA; size: NA; V: TRBV20-1; DNA: TGCAGTGCTCTACCCCGCTACCCCACCGAGTATCCCTACAATGAGCAGTTCTTC; CDR3: CSALPRYPTEYPYNEQFF
J: TRBJ2-7; D: TRBD1; size: many; V: TRBV12-3/TRBV12-4; DNA: TGTGCCAGCAGTCCAGGACAGGGGGTACCCTACGAGCAGTACTTC; CDR3: CASSPGQGVPYEQYF
J: TRBJ1-2; D: TRBD1; size: NA; V: TRBV27; DNA: TGTGCCAGCAGTTCCGGACAGGTCGCTAACTATGGCTACACCTTC; CDR3: CASSSGQVANYGYTF
J: TRBJ1-2; D: NA; size: few; V: TRBV28; DNA: TGTGCCAGCACTATCCCTTGGGGCGACTATGGCTACACCTTC; CDR3: CASTIPWGDYGYTF
J: TRBJ2-7; D: NA; size: many; V: TRBV7-9; DNA: TGTGCCAGCAGCTTAGAACTCGCCGGATACGAGCAGTACTTC; CDR3: CASSLELAGYEQYF
J: TRBJ2-7; D: NA; size: many; V: TRBV12-1; DNA: TGTGCCAGCAGCTTTGCGCCACGAGGACAGGGGGCCCACGAGCAGTACTTC; CDR3: CASSFAPRGQGAHEQYF
J: TRBJ2-2; D: TRBD1; size: many; V: TRBV27; DNA: TGTGCCAGCAGTTCGACAGGGTGGATCGGGGAGCTGTTTTTT; CDR3: CASSSTGWIGELFF